This T cell receptor (beta chain) is drawn from a study of blood T cell repertoires in COVID-19 (dated by TCRdb to the early 2020s). Study-level background: Samples covering the acute and convalescent phases of COVID-19 were provided by collaborators in the United States, Italy and Spain. The material from the prospective study consisted of cDNA or gDNA derived from T cells, B-cell-depleted T cells, or PBMCs. The dataset comprised deeply sampled blood TCRbeta repertoires from subjects exposed to, actively infected with, or recovered from COVID-19. The repertoires were made available in a free public database intended to serve as a resource for research on the immune response to SARS-CoV-2. The samples were drawn from the first 160 participants of the ongoing ImmuneRACE study and from 950 to 1,500 subjects provided by 6 global collaborators. Sample metadata almost always included a de-identified subject ID, COVID-19 status, age in years and sex. Where available, HLA class I and class II types were obtained from metadata supplied by the sample provider rather than from assay-based typing. Beyond this particular receptor, the publication reports: How much clinical and demographic metadata was included differed by source and by participant, and the metadata was provided uncurated.

Whole blood was collected in K2EDTA tubes by collaborating institutions according to the institutions' own protocols. For TCRbeta analysis, collaborators shipped samples in one of three forms: frozen whole blood, isolated PBMCs, or DNA extracted from either of those sample types. TCRbeta CDR3 regions were amplified from genomic DNA by means of the immunoSEQ Assay, a bias-controlled multiplex PCR. Per the authors' processing: The number of nucleated cells in each sample was estimated from the amplification of reference gene primers within the assay. To quantify the absolute abundance of each unique TCRbeta CDR3 rearrangement, sequence reads were collapsed and filtered. For each sample, productive Simpson clonality was calculated as the square root of Simpson's diversity index over productive rearrangements. TCRdb retrieved this table from immuneACCESS and kept in-frame rearrangements only. Not all clones are present; in checked studies, unresolved V genes account for under half, and no reason is known for the remainder. The V and J calls and clone size come from that table; D and trimming were worked out from the DNA. The sample contains some 340,000 clones, about 85% of them found a single time. More than 3% of the sample comes from the top ten.

There are 16 amino acids in the CDR3, from cysteine to phenylalanine inclusive. Solely the CDR3 DNA is kept, with 48 bases framed from the first base. V loses 0 bases, J loses 2 bases, and the germline ends lie 12 bases apart. From the germline V gene, CDR1 is SGDLS and CDR2 is YYNGEE. Turning to this clone: What antigen it recognizes has not been identified. Base quality data are lacking; no much larger clone is found one base away.

The sequence is built from TRBV9 and TRBJ1-3; TRBD1 is possibly the D segment (5 matching bases). The sequenced material came from peripheral blood. The TCR was taken from a young woman with acute or convalescent COVID-19. The base sequence is TGTGCCAGCAGCGTAGCCCATGGGGGGACTGGAAACACCATATATTTT. Translated, it reads CASSVAHGGTGNTIYF.